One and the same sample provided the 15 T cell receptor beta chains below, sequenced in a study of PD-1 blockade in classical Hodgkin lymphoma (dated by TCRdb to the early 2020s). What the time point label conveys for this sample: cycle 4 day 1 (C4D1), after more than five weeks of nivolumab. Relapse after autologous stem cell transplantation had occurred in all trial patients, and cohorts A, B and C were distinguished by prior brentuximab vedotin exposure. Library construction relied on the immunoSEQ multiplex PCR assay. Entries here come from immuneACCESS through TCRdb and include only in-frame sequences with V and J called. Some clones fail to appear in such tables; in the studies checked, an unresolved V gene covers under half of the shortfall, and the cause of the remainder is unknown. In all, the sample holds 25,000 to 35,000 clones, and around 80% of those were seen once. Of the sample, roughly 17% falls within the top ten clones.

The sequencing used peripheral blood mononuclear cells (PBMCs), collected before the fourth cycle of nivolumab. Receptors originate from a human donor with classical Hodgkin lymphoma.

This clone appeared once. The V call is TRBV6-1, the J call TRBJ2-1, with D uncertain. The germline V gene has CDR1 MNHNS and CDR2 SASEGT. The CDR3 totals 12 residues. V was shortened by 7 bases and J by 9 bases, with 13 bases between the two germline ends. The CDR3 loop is CASKSPTSEQFF. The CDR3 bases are TGTGCCAGCAAAAGTCCAACCAGTGAGCAGTTCTTC.

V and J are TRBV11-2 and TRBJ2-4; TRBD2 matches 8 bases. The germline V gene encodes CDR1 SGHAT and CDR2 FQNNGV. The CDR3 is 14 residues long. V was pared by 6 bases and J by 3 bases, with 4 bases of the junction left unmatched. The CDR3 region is CASSTSGDKNIQYF. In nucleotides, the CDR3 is TGTGCCAGCAGTACTAGCGGTGACAAAAACATTCAGTACTTC.

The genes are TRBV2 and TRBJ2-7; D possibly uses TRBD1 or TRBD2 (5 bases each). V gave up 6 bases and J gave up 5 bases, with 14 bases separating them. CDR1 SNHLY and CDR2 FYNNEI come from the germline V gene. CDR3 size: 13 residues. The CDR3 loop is CASRGRDVDEQYF. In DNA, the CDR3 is TGTGCCAGCAGGGGACGGGACGTGGACGAGCAGTACTTC.

The CDR3 loop is CASSIGSGTEAFF. The DNA for the CDR3 is TGTGCCAGTAGTATAGGGTCTGGTACTGAAGCTTTCTTT. V gene TRBV19 combines with J gene TRBJ1-1; D is undetermined. The CDR3 totals 13 residues. V shed 1 base and J shed 5 bases, with 8 bases lying between them. Germline V gives CDR1 LNHDA, CDR2 SQIVND (reference sequence).

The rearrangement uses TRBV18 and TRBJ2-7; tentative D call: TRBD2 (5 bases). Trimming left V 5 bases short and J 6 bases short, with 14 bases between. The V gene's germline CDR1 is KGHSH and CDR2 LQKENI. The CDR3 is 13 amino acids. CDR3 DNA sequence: TGTGCCAGCTCATCTACTCTCCGGGGCGAGCAGTACTTC. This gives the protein CASSSTLRGEQYF.

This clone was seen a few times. The CDR3 is CASSTGTGVSNQPQHF. Here the CDR3 DNA reads TGTGCCAGTAGTACCGGGACAGGGGTAAGCAATCAGCCCCAGCATTTT. The chain links TRBV19 to TRBJ1-5; 10 bases map to TRBD1. V dropped 4 bases and J dropped 1; count of bases not matched to a gene: 4. The CDR3 totals 16 residues. The germline gives CDR1 LNHDA, CDR2 SQIVND (reference sequence). Variable domain in full (rest from reference TRBV19 and TRBJ1-5): DGGITQSPKYLFRKEGQNVTLSCEQNLNHDAMYWYRQDPGQGLRLIYYSQIVNDFQKGDIAEGYSVSREKKESFPLTVTSAQKNPTAFYLCASSTGTGVSNQPQHFGDGTRLSIL.

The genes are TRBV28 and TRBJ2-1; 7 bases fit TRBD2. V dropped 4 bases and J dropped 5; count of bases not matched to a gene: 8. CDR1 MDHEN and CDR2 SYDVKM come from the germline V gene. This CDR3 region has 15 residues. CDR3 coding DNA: TGTGCCAGCAGTTCCCATGGTGGGAGGGACAATGAGCAGTTCTTC. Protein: CASSSHGGRDNEQFF.

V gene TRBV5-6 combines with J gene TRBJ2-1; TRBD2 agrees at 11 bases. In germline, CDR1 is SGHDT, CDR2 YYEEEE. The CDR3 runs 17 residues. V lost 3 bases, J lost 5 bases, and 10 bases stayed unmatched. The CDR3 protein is CASSYKPILAGDNEQFF. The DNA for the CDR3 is TGTGCCAGCAGCTATAAACCGATACTAGCGGGAGACAATGAGCAGTTCTTC.

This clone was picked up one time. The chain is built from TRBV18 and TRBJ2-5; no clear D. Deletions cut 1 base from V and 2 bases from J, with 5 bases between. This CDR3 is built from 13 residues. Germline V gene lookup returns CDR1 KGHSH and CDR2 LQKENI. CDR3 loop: CASSPRPQETQYF. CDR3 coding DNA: TGTGCCAGCTCACCACGGCCTCAAGAGACCCAGTACTTC.

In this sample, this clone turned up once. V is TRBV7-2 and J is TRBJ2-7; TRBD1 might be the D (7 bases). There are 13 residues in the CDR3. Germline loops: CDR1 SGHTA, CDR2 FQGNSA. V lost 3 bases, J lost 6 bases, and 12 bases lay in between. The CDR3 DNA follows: TGTGCCAGCAGCTTGGGGGGACAGAGCGAGCAGTACTTC. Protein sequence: CASSLGGQSEQYF.

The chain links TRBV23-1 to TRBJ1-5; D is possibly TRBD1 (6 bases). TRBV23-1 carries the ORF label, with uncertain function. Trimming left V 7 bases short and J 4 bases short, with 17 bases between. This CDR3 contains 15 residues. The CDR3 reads CASTRERTANQPQHF. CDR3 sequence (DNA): TGCGCCAGCACTCGGGAGAGGACAGCTAATCAGCCCCAGCATTTT.

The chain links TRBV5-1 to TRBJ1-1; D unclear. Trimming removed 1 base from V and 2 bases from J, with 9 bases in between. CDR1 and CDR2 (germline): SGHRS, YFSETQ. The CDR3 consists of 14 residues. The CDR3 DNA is TGCGCCAGCAGCTTGTCAAAGGGAAACACTGAAGCTTTCTTT. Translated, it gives CASSLSKGNTEAFF.

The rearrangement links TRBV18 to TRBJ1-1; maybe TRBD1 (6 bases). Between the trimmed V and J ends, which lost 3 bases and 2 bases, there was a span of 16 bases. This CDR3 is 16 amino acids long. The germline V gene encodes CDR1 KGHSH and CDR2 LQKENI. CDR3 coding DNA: TGTGCCAGCTCACCCACGGGACACTTGTCTAACACTGAAGCTTTCTTT. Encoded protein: CASSPTGHLSNTEAFF.

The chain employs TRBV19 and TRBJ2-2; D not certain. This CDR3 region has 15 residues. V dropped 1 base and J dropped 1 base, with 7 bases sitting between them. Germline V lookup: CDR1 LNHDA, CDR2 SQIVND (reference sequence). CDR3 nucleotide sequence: TGTGCCAGTAGTATAGCACGCGTGAACACCGGGGAGCTGTTTTTT. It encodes CASSIARVNTGELFF.

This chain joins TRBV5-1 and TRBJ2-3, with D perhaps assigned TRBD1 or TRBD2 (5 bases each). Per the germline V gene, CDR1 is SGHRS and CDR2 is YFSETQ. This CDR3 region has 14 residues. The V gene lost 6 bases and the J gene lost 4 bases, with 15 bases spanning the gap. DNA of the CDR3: TGCGCCAGCACCCGGGACGCTGGCGCAGATACGCAGTATTTT. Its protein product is CASTRDAGADTQYF. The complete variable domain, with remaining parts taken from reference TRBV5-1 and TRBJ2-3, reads KAGVTQTPRYLIKTRGQQVTLSCSPISGHRSVSWYQQTPGQGLQFLFEYFSETQRNKGNFPGRFSGRQFSNSRSEMNVSTLELGDSALYLCASTRDAGADTQYFGPGTRLTVL.